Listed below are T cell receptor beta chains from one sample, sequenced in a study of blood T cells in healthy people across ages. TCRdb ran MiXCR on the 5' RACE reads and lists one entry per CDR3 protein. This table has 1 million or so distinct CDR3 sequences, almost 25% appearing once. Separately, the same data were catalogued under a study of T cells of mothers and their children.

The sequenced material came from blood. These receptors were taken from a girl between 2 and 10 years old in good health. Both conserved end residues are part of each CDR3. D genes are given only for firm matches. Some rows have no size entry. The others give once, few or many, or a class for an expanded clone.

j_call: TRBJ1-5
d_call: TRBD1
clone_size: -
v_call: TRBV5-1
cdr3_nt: TGTGCCAGCAGCCTCGGGACAGCCAATCAGCCCCAGCATTTT
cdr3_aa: CASSLGTANQPQHF

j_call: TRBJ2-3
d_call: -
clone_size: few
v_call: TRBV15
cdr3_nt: TGTGCCACCAGCAGTCGTAGGGGAGATACGCAGTATTTT
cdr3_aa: CATSSRRGDTQYF

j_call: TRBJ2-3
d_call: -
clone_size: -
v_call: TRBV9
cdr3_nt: TGTACCAGCAGCGTAGGCGCTGACACAGATACGCAGTATTTT
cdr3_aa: CTSSVGADTDTQYF

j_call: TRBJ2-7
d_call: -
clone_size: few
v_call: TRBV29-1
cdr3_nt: TGCAGCGTTGTTCAGGGAGATTACGAGCAGTACTTC
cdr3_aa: CSVVQGDYEQYF

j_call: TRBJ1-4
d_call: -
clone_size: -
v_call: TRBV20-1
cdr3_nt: TGCAGTGCTAGACAAACGGGGGAAAAACTGTTTTTT
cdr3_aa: CSARQTGEKLFF

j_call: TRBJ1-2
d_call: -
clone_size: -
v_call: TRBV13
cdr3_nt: TGTGCCAGCAGCTGGGCCTCGGGGGGGGAAGACTACACCTTC
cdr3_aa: CASSWASGGEDYTF

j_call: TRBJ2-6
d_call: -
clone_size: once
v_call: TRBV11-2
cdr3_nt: TGTGCCAGTCGGTCGTTCCTAGGAAACTCTGGGGCCAACGTCCTGACTTTC
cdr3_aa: CASRSFLGNSGANVLTF

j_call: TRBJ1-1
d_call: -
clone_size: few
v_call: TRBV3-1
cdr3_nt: TGTGCCAGCAGCCAAACCGGGATAGGCACTGAAGCTTTCTTT
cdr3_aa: CASSQTGIGTEAFF

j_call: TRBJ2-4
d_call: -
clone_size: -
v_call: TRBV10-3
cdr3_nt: TGTGCCATCAGTGAGTACCCCAAAAACATTCAGTACTTC
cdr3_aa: CAISEYPKNIQYF

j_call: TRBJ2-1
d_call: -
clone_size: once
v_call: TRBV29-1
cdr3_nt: TGCAGCGTTGGAGGACTTTTGACCTACAATGAGCAGTTCTTC
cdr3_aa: CSVGGLLTYNEQFF

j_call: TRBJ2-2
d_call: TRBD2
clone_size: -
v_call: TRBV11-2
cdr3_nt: TGTGCCAGCAGCTTGGGACTAGCGGGAGGCGACACCGGGGAGCTGTTTTTT
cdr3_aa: CASSLGLAGGDTGELFF

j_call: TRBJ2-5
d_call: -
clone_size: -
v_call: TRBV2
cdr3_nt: TGTGCCAGCAGTGAATTGGGGATCCAAGAGACCCAGTACTTC
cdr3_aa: CASSELGIQETQYF

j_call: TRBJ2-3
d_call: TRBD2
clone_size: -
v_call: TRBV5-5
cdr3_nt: TGTGCCAGCAGCCCCACCTCTAGCGGGGGGACAGATACGCAGTATTTT
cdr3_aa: CASSPTSSGGTDTQYF

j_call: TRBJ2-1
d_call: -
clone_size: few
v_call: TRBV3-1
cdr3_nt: TGTGCCAGCAGCCGGAGTGGTTCTAGATCCGGCAATGAGCAGTTCTTC
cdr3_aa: CASSRSGSRSGNEQFF

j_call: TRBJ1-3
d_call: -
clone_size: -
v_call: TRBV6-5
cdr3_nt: TGTGCCAGCAGACAGTCAGGTGGAAACACCATATATTTT
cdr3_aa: CASRQSGGNTIYF

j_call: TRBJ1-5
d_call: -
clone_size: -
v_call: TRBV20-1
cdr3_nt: TGCAGTGCTAGAGATCTTCGGACGGATAGCAATCAGCCCCAGCATTTT
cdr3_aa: CSARDLRTDSNQPQHF

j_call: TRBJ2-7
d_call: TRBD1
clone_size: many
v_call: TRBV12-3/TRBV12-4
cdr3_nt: TGTGCCAGCACCTGGGACAGCCCCTACGAGCAGTACTTC
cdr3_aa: CASTWDSPYEQYF

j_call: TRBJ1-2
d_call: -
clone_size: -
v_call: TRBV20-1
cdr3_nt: TGCAGTGCCCGACATGACAAGGGGTATGGCTACACCTTC
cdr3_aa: CSARHDKGYGYTF

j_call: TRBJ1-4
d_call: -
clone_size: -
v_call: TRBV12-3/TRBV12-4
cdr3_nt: TGTGCCAGCACCCCACAGACACCTACAACTAATGAAAAACTGTTTTTT
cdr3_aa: CASTPQTPTTNEKLFF

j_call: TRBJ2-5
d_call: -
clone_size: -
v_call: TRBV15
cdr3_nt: TGTGCCACCAGCAGCGGATCCCTACAAGAGACCCAGTACTTC
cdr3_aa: CATSSGSLQETQYF

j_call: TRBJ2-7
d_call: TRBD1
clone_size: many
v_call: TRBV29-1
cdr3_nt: TGCAGCATCCGAACAGGGGAGTTTTACGAGCAGTACTTC
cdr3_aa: CSIRTGEFYEQYF

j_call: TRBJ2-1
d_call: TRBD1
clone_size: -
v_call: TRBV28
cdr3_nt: TGTGCCAGCAGTTTCTCTGCCCTGAAGACAGGGGACGAGCAGTTCTTC
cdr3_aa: CASSFSALKTGDEQFF

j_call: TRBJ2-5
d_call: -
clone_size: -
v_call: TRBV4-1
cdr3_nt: TGCGCCAGCAGCGAAATGCTGGGTTACGTGGAGACCCAGTACTTC
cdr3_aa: CASSEMLGYVETQYF

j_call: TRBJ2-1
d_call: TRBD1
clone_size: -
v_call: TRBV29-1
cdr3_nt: TGCAGCGTTGAAGTAAGGAATCCGGGACAGGCATACAATGAGCAGTTCTTC
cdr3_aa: CSVEVRNPGQAYNEQFF

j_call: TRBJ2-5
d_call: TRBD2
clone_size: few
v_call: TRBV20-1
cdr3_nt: TGCAGTGCTAGAGATCGTCCAGCGGGGGAACAAAGTGGGGTGAAGACCCAGTACTTC
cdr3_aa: CSARDRPAGEQSGVKTQYF

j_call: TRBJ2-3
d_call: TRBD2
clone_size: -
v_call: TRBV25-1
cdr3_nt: TGTGCCAGCAGTGAACCGGGCTTTGGAGCGGGAGGCGGGGATACGCAGTATTTT
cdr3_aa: CASSEPGFGAGGGDTQYF

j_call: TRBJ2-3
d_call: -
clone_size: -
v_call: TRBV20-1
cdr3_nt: TGCAGTGCTAGAGGCGCGGATCCAGATACGCAGTATTTT
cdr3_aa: CSARGADPDTQYF

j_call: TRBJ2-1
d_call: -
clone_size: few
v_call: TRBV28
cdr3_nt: TGTGCCAGCAGTTTTCCCGACCCTGGCGACAATGAGCAGTTCTTC
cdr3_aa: CASSFPDPGDNEQFF

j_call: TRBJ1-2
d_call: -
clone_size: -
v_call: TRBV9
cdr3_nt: TGTGCCAGCAGCGGCCCGGGTCCCAGTCACTATGGCTACACCTTC
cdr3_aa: CASSGPGPSHYGYTF

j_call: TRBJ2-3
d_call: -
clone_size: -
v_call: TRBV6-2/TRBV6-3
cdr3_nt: TGTGCCAGCAGTTACAGGGCCTTGCGCACTGATACGCAGTATTTT
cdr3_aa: CASSYRALRTDTQYF

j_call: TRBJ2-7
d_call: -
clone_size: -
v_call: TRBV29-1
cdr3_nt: TGCAGCGCCCGAGGGTCCGTCTACGAGCAGTACTTC
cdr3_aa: CSARGSVYEQYF

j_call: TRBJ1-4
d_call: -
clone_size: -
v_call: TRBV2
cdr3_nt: TGTGCCAGCAAAATAGGGACTCGAAATGAAAAACTGTTTTTT
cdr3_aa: CASKIGTRNEKLFF

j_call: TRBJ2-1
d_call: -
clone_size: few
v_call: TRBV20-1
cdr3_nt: TGCAGTGCAAACCAGGATAAGCTGGGAGGTGGGCAGTTCTTC
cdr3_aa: CSANQDKLGGGQFF

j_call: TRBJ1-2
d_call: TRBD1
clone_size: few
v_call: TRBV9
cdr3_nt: TGTGCCAGCAGCGCCACACCGCACCCTCGGACAGGTGGAGGCTACACCTTC
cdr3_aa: CASSATPHPRTGGGYTF

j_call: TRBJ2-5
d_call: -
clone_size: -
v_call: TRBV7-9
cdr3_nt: TGTGTCAGCAGCTTACGGACTCCCGGGAAAGAGCAGTACTTC
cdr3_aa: CVSSLRTPGKEQYF

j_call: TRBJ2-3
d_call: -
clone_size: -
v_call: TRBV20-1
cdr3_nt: TGCAGCGCATTCAGGGGGGCGACAACTAGCACAGATACGCAGTATTTT
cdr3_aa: CSAFRGATTSTDTQYF

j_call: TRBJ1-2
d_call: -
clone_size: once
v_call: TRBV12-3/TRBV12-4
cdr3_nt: TGTGCCAGCAGTTTAGGGTGGATAGGAGGCTACACCTTC
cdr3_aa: CASSLGWIGGYTF

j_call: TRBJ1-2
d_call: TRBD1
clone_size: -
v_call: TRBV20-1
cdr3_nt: TGCAGTGCTACGACCGGGGCACAGGGGGCGGGCGGCTACACCTTC
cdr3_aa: CSATTGAQGAGGYTF

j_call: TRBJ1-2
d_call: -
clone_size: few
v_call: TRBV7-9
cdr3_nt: TGTGCCAGCAGCTCGCCCCTCGATGATGGCTACACCTTC
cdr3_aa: CASSSPLDDGYTF

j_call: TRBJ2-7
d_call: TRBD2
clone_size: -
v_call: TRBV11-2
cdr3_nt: TGTGCCAGCAGCTTAAATCCTAGCGGGAGATCTGAGCAGTACTTC
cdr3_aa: CASSLNPSGRSEQYF